This T cell receptor beta chain came from a study of cytomegalovirus exposure and HLA in healthy donors. Study-wide findings and caveats: The classifier reportedly diagnosed cytomegalovirus status with high specificity and sensitivity. Follow-up analysis found HLA locus-dependent TCR association rates, highest for DRB1 and lowest for HLA-C.

Deletions cut 4 bases from V and 9 bases from J, with 17 bases between. The germline gives CDR1 SGHRS, CDR2 YFSETQ. This CDR3 has 14 amino acids. The study ran its PCR with 60 Vbeta and 13 Jbeta primers. Using immunoSEQ multiplex PCR, the repertoire was profiled, and TCRdb retains in-frame clones only, with some absent. Of 150,000 or so clones in the sample, around 67% were seen once. A note on this clone: Its specificity is unknown.

While unrecorded immune exposures were likely, the donors were nominally healthy when sampled. The sequence derives from a man in his late teens or twenties in good health and CMV-seropositive. Sequencing was done on a sample of PBMCs. This sequence joins TRBV5-1 and TRBJ2-1; D might be TRBD1 (6 bases). The chain's CDR3 is CASSPWDKTSEQFF. The CDR3 region has the DNA TGCGCCAGCAGCCCATGGGACAAAACGAGTGAGCAGTTCTTC.